The present T cell receptor (beta chain) was sequenced within a study of blood T cell repertoires in COVID-19. Study details: There were acute and convalescent COVID-19 samples, and they came from the United States, Italy and Spain. Nucleic acid was either cDNA or gDNA, and it came from T cells, B-cell-depleted T cells, or PBMCs.

Original methodology: Estimation of nucleated cell counts was performed using reference gene primer amplification. The protocol was immunoSEQ multiplex PCR, while the TCRdb copy is restricted to in-frame clones and leaves out a portion. V and J calls and clone size follow that table, whereas D and trimming were derived from the DNA. The sample lists fewer than 250,000 clones, 75% to 85% occurring once. Germline V gene sequence: CDR1 LNHDA, CDR2 SQIVND (reference sequence). This CDR3 spans 15 amino acids. The junction had 1 base not matched to a gene; V was cut back by 5 bases and J by 0 bases. Sample: peripheral blood. This sequence joins TRBV19 and TRBJ2-2; 9 bases agree with TRBD1. The TCR was taken from a human donor in a cohort sampled during active COVID-19. The CDR3 here is CASSRDRANTGELFF. DNA for the CDR3: TGTGCCAGTAGTCGGGACAGGGCGAACACCGGGGAGCTGTTTTTT.